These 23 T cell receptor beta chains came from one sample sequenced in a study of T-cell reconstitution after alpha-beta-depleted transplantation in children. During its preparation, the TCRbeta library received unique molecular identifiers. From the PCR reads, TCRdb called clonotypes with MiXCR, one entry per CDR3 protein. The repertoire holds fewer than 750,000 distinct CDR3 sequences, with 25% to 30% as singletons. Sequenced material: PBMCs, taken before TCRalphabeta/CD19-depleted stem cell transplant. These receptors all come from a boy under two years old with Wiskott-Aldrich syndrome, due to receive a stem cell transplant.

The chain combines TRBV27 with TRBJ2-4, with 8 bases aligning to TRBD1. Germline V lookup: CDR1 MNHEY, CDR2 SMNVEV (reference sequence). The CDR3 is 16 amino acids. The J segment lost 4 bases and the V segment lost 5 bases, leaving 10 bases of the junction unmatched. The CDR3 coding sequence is TGTGCCAGCAGTCCCCTCTTCCGGACAGGGAAAAACATTCAGTACTTC. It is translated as CASSPLFRTGKNIQYF.

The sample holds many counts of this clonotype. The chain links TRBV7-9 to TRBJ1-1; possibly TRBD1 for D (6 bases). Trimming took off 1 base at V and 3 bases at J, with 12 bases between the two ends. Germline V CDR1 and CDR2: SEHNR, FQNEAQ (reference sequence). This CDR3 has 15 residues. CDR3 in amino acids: CASSLVAPGDTEAFF. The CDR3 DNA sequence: TGTGCCAGCAGCTTAGTCGCTCCAGGGGACACTGAAGCTTTCTTT.

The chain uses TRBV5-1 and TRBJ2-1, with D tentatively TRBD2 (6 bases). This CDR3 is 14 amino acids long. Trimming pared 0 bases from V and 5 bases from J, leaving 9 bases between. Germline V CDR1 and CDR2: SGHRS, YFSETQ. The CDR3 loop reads CASSLGRTNNEQFF. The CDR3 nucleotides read TGCGCCAGCAGCTTGGGGCGGACTAACAATGAGCAGTTCTTC.

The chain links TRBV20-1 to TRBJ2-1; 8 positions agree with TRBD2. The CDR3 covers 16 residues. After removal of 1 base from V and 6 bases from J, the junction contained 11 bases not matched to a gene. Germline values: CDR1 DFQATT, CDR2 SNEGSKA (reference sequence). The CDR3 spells CSARAPGRLAGNEQFF. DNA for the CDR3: TGCAGTGCTAGAGCTCCCGGGCGGCTAGCGGGCAATGAGCAGTTCTTC.

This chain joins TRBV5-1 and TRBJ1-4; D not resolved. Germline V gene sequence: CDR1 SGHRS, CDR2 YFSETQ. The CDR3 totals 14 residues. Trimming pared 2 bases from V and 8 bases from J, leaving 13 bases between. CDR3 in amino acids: CASSFSWEEEKLFF. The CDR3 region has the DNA TGCGCCAGCAGCTTTAGCTGGGAGGAAGAAAAACTGTTTTTT. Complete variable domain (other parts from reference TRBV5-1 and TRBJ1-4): KAGVTQTPRYLIKTRGQQVTLSCSPISGHRSVSWYQQTPGQGLQFLFEYFSETQRNKGNFPGRFSGRQFSNSRSEMNVSTLELGDSALYLCASSFSWEEEKLFFGSGTQLSVL.

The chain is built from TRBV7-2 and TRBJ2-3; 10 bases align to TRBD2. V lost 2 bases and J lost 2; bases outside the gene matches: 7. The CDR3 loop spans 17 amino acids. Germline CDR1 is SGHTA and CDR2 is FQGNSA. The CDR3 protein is CASSLYPAGGLTDTQYF. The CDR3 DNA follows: TGTGCCAGCAGCTTATACCCAGCGGGAGGGCTCACAGATACGCAGTATTTT.

CDR3 region: CASSAGGPSVYEQYF. The CDR3 DNA sequence: TGTGCCAGCAGTGCAGGGGGCCCCTCGGTCTACGAGCAGTACTTC. V and J are TRBV9 and TRBJ2-7, with 8 bases aligning to TRBD1. In germline, CDR1 is SGDLS, CDR2 YYNGEE. The CDR3 is 15 amino acids. The V segment lost 5 bases and the J segment 3 bases; nucleotides outside the gene matches: 10.

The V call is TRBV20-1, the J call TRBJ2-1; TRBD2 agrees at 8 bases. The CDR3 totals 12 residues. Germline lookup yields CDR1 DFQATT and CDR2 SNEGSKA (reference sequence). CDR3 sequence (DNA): TGCAGCGCACTAGCGGACTACAATGAGCAGTTCTTC. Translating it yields CSALADYNEQFF.

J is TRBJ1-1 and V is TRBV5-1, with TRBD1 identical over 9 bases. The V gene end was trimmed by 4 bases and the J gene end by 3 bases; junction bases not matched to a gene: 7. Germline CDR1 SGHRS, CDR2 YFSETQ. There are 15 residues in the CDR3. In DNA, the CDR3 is TGCGCCAGCAGCCTCTGGACAGGGGTCGACACTGAAGCTTTCTTT. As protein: CASSLWTGVDTEAFF.

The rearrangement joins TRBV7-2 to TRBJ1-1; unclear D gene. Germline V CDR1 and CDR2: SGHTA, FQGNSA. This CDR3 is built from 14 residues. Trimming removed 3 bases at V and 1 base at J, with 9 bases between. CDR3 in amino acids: CASSFGLRNTEAFF. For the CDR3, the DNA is TGTGCCAGCAGCTTTGGGCTTCGGAACACTGAAGCTTTCTTT.

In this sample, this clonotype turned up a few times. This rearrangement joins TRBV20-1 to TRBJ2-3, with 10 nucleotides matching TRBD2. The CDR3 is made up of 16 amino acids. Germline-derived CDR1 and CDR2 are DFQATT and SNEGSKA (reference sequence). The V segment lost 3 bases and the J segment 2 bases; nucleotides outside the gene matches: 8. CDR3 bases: TGCAGTGCTAGCCCCCCGACTAGCGGGTACACAGATACGCAGTATTTT. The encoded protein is CSASPPTSGYTDTQYF.

CDR3 residues: CASFRDADSPLHF. For the CDR3, the DNA is TGCGCCAGCTTCCGGGATGCTGATTCACCCCTCCACTTT. The rearrangement joins TRBV5-1 to TRBJ1-6; no clear D. Deletions cut 7 bases from V and 8 bases from J, with 13 bases between. Germline CDR1 SGHRS, CDR2 YFSETQ. The CDR3 totals 13 residues. Combining the CDR3 with reference TRBV5-1 and TRBJ1-6 gives the whole variable domain KAGVTQTPRYLIKTRGQQVTLSCSPISGHRSVSWYQQTPGQGLQFLFEYFSETQRNKGNFPGRFSGRQFSNSRSEMNVSTLELGDSALYLCASFRDADSPLHFGNGTRLTVT.

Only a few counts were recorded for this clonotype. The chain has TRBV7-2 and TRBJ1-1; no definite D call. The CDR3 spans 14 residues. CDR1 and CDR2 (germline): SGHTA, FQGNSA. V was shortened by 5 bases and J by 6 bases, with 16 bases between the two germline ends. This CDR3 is CASSNQRVKAEAFF. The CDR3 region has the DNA TGTGCCAGCAGCAACCAAAGGGTGAAGGCTGAAGCTTTCTTT.

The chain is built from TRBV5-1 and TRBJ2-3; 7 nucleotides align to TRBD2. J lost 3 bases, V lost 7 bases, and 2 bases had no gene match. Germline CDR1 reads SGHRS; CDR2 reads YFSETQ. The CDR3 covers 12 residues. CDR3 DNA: TGCGCCAGCCGACTAGCTACAGATACGCAGTATTTT. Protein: CASRLATDTQYF.

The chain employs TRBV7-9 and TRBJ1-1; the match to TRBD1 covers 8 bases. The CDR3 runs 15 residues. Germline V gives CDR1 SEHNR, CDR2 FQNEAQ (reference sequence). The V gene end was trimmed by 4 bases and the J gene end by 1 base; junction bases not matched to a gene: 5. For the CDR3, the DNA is TGTGCCAGCAGCTCACAGGGGGTCTGGAACACTGAAGCTTTCTTT. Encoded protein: CASSSQGVWNTEAFF. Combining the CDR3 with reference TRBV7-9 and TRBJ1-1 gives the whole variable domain DTGVSQNPRHKITKRGQNVTFRCDPISEHNRLYWYRQTLGQGPEFLTYFQNEAQLEKSRLLSDRFSAERPKGSFSTLEIQRTEQGDSAMYLCASSSQGVWNTEAFFGQGTRLTVV.

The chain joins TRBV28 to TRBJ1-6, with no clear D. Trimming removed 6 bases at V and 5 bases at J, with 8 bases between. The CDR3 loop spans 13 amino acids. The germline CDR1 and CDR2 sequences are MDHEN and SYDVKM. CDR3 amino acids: CASRRKDNSPLHF. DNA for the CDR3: TGTGCCAGCAGACGAAAAGATAATTCACCCCTCCACTTT.

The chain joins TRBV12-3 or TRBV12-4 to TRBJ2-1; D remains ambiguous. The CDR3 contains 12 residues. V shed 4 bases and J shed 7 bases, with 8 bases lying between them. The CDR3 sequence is CASSYIDNEQFF. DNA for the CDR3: TGTGCCAGCAGTTATATAGATAATGAGCAGTTCTTC.

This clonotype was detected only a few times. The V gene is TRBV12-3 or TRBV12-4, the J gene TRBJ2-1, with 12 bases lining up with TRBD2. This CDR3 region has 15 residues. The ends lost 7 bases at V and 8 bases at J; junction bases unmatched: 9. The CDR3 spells CASTRTSGIRYEQFF. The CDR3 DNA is TGTGCCAGCACTCGGACTAGCGGGATTAGATATGAGCAGTTCTTC.

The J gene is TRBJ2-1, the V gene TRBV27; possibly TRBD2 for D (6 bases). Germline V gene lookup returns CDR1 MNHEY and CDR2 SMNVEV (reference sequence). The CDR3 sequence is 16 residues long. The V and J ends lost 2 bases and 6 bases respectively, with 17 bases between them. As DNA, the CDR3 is TGTGCCAGCAGTTTAGGGCGGGATCAGTTCCGCAATGAGCAGTTCTTC. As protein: CASSLGRDQFRNEQFF.

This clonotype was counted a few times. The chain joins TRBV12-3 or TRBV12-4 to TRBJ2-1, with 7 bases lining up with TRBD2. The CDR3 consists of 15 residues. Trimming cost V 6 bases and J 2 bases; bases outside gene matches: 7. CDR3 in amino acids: CASRTGTTPYNEQFF. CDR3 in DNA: TGTGCCAGCAGGACCGGGACTACTCCCTACAATGAGCAGTTCTTC.

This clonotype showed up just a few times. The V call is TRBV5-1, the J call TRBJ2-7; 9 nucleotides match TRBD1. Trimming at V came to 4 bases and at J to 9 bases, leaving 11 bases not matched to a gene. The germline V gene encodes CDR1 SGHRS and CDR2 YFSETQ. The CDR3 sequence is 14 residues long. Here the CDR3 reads CASSQLGTGSGQYF. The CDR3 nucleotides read TGCGCCAGCAGCCAACTGGGGACAGGGTCGGGGCAGTACTTC.

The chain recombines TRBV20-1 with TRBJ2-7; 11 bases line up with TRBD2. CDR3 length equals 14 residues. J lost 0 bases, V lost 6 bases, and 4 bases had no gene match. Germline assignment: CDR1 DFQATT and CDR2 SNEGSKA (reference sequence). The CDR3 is CSAQGLADSYEQYF. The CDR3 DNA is TGCAGTGCCCAGGGACTAGCGGACTCCTACGAGCAGTACTTC.

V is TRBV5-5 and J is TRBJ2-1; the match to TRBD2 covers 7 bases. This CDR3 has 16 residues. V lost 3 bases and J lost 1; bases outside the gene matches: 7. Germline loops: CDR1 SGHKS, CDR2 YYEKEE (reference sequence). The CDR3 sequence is CASSWASGRSYNEQFF. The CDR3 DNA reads TGTGCCAGCAGCTGGGCTAGCGGTAGATCCTACAATGAGCAGTTCTTC.